This TCR beta chain was profiled in a study of T cells expressing NK-cell markers. As for the study in general: Investigators obtained TCR beta repertoires from sorted CD3+CD56+NKG2C+, CD3+CD56+NKG2C- and CD3+CD56-NKG2C+ T cells. The authors sequenced eight donors, of whom seven were HCMV-seropositive and one was seronegative. Study-wide findings and caveats: Once again these clonotypes came out on top in the CD3+CD56-NKG2C+ fraction of several donors.

Comment on this clonotype: Its antigen is undetermined.

No DNA is given; TCRdb re-called the 5' RACE reads and lists each CDR3 protein once. The record lists over 150,000 distinct CDR3 sequences, of which the ten most abundant hold more than 35%. The CDR3 spans 16 residues. CDR1 is SGHKS, CDR2 YYEKEE, per germline (reference sequence). The sequence came from a woman aged 45 to 65 in good health. This rearrangement joins TRBV5-5 to TRBJ1-5; TCRdb gives TRBD1 as the D gene, but with no DNA this cannot be confirmed. Sequences were obtained from blood T cells: a sorted CD56 or NKG2C T cell subset, CD4+ or CD8+ T cells, or bulk PBMC T cells (not recorded which). The CDR3 spells CASSLAGQGLNQPQHF.